Below are 30 T cell receptor beta chains sequenced from a single sample in a study of T cell responses to AZD1222 COVID-19 vaccine. The protocol was immunoSEQ multiplex PCR, while the TCRdb copy is restricted to in-frame clones and leaves out a portion. The table shows about 93,000 clones, with about 86% occurring only once. The source was peripheral blood, collected on day 0 of AZD1222 vaccination. Receptor source: an adult in good health.

V and J are TRBV6-6 and TRBJ2-2, with D unclear. Between the trimmed V and J ends, which lost 5 bases and 6 bases, there was a span of 13 bases. The CDR3 consists of 14 residues. Germline CDR1 MNHNY, CDR2 SVGAGI (reference sequence). Here the CDR3 reads CASSTQGSSGELFF. The DNA of the CDR3 is TGTGCCAGCAGTACACAAGGAAGTTCCGGGGAGCTGTTTTTT.

For the CDR3, the DNA is TGTGCCAGCAGCATACCGGGCCCTAGCAATCAGCCCCAGCATTTT. Amino acids: CASSIPGPSNQPQHF. V and J are TRBV21-1 and TRBJ1-5. TRBV21-1 has pseudogene status. The CDR3 runs to 15 residues.

The V call is TRBV5-5, the J call TRBJ1-3; D gene unclear. Germline CDR1 reads SGHKS; CDR2 reads YYEKEE (reference sequence). This CDR3 is built from 15 residues. The V and J ends lost 7 bases and 3 bases respectively, with 17 bases between them. Here the CDR3 reads CASALTWGSGNTIYF. The CDR3 bases are TGTGCCAGCGCCCTGACATGGGGAAGTGGAAACACCATATATTTT.

The chain carries TRBV5-5 and TRBJ2-7; TRBD1 matches 9 bases. Germline trimming cut 3 bases from V and 3 bases from J; bases unmatched to any gene: 10. There are 16 residues in the CDR3. Germline CDR1 SGHKS, CDR2 YYEKEE (reference sequence). The CDR3 here is CASSSVARTGDYEQYF. CDR3 DNA: TGTGCCAGCAGCTCGGTGGCAAGGACAGGGGACTACGAGCAGTACTTC.

CDR3 protein: CASSESLMSDTQYF. CDR3 DNA sequence: TGTGCCAGCAGTGAATCCCTGATGTCAGATACGCAGTATTTT. The rearrangement links TRBV6-1 to TRBJ2-3; D is ambiguous. The CDR3 loop spans 14 amino acids. Trimming removed 2 bases at V and 4 bases at J, with 10 bases between. The germline gives CDR1 MNHNS, CDR2 SASEGT.

The chain links TRBV24-1 to TRBJ1-1, with D unresolved. CDR3 length: 13 amino acids. Trimming left V 8 bases short and J 0 bases short, with 9 bases between. Germline V gene data show CDR1 as KGHDR and CDR2 as SFDVKD. CDR3 sequence: CATTEGMNTEAFF. CDR3 DNA: TGTGCCACCACCGAGGGAATGAACACTGAAGCTTTCTTT.

The V call is TRBV7-9, the J call TRBJ1-1; the D gene is possibly TRBD1 (6 bases). Germline V lookup: CDR1 SEHNR, CDR2 FQNEAQ (reference sequence). CDR3 length equals 15 residues. Deletions cut 1 base from V and 4 bases from J, with 13 bases between. CDR3 region: CASSLVSGARTEAFF. CDR3 nucleotide sequence: TGTGCCAGCAGCTTAGTCTCAGGGGCGCGCACTGAAGCTTTCTTT.

The chain recombines TRBV3-1 (or the pseudogene TRBV3-2) with TRBJ2-1; D is unresolved. V lost 1 base to trimming and J lost 9 bases, with 16 bases between them. Germline V gene lookup returns CDR1 LGHDT and CDR2 YNNKEL (reference sequence). This CDR3 spans 15 amino acids. This CDR3 is CASSQGAGPGGEQFF. CDR3 bases: TGTGCCAGCAGCCAAGGGGCCGGGCCCGGTGGTGAGCAGTTCTTC.

The V call is TRBV29-1, the J call TRBJ2-6, with no clear D. V was trimmed by 3 bases and J by 1 base, leaving 7 bases between them. CDR3 length equals 14 residues. CDR1 SQVTM and CDR2 ANQGSEA come from the germline V gene. The CDR3 sequence: CSVEIRSGANVLTF. In nucleotides, the CDR3 is TGCAGCGTTGAGATCAGGTCTGGGGCCAACGTCCTGACTTTC.

This chain joins TRBV27 and TRBJ1-2; D remains ambiguous. V gave up 0 bases and J gave up 3 bases, with 11 bases separating them. Germline-derived CDR1 and CDR2 are MNHEY and SMNVEV (reference sequence). The CDR3 runs 15 residues. CDR3 sequence: CASSLSWVGDYGYTF. The CDR3 DNA reads as TGTGCCAGCAGTTTATCGTGGGTTGGGGACTATGGCTACACCTTC.

This clone is a singleton in its sample. The chain employs TRBV5-4 and TRBJ1-3; 8 nucleotides line up with TRBD1. The J segment lost 1 base and the V segment lost 4 bases, leaving 4 bases of the junction unmatched. The germline gives CDR1 SGHNT, CDR2 YYREEE (reference sequence). The CDR3 has 15 residues. DNA of the CDR3: TGTGCCAGCAGCCGACAGGGGCAATCTGGAAACACCATATATTTT. It codes for CASSRQGQSGNTIYF.

The rearrangement uses TRBV19 and TRBJ1-2; no reliable D call. The germline V gene encodes CDR1 LNHDA and CDR2 SQIVND (reference sequence). The CDR3 has 14 amino acids. V lost 0 bases and J lost 4, with 9 bases in between. CDR3 DNA sequence: TGTGCCAGTAGTATAGACAGGCCGGGCTATGGCTACACCTTC. Translated: CASSIDRPGYGYTF.

This chain uses TRBV7-2 with TRBJ2-1; 11 bases fit TRBD2. J lost 7 bases, V lost 2 bases, and 7 bases had no gene match. CDR1 is SGHTA and CDR2 is FQGNSA in the germline V gene. The CDR3 loop spans 16 amino acids. CDR3 sequence: CASSLLLAGEGNEQFF. The CDR3 nucleotides are TGTGCCAGCAGCTTATTACTAGCGGGAGAGGGTAATGAGCAGTTCTTC. Together with reference TRBV7-2 and TRBJ2-1, the CDR3 gives the full variable domain: GAGVSQSPSNKVTEKGKDVELRCDPISGHTALYWYRQSLGQGLEFLIYFQGNSAPDKSGLPSDRFSAERTGGSVSTLTIQRTQQEDSAVYLCASSLLLAGEGNEQFFGPGTRLTVL.

The chain combines TRBV7-8 with TRBJ2-3, with D hard to call. Germline V gene sequence: CDR1 SGHVS, CDR2 FQNEAQ. The CDR3 has 15 residues. V was shortened by 5 bases and J by 6 bases, with 18 bases between the two germline ends. The CDR3 here is CASSRRVGSRDTQYF. CDR3 DNA sequence: TGTGCCAGCAGCCGCCGAGTAGGTTCTAGGGATACGCAGTATTTT.

The V call is TRBV6-6, the J call TRBJ2-7, with 8 positions matching TRBD1. J was trimmed by 1 base and V by 6 bases; bases with no gene match: 8. Germline CDR1 and CDR2: MNHNY and SVGAGI (reference sequence). This CDR3 has 15 residues. CDR3 DNA: TGTGCCAGCAGCCCCAGGGGGCCCCCTTCCTACGAGCAGTACTTC. It specifies CASSPRGPPSYEQYF.

The chain combines TRBV7-8 with TRBJ2-7; 9 bases fit TRBD1. The CDR3 consists of 14 residues. In germline, CDR1 is SGHVS, CDR2 FQNEAQ. V shed 4 bases and J 10 bases; nucleotides not matched to a gene: 11. The CDR3: CASSSGTGNFGQYF. In DNA form, the CDR3 reads TGTGCCAGCAGCTCCGGGACAGGGAATTTCGGTCAGTACTTC.

The chain joins TRBV11-2 to TRBJ2-7; 9 positions match TRBD1. CDR1 and CDR2 from the germline V gene are SGHAT and FQNNGV. Trimming took 3 bases from V and 6 from J; bases not matched to a gene: 6. CDR3 size: 14 residues. The CDR3 loop reads CASSFTGGASEQYF. The CDR3 DNA reads as TGTGCCAGCAGCTTCACAGGGGGCGCATCCGAGCAGTACTTC. The full variable domain, in which reference TRBV11-2 and TRBJ2-7 provide the parts outside the CDR3, is EAGVAQSPRYKIIEKRQSVAFWCNPISGHATLYWYQQILGQGPKLLIQFQNNGVVDDSQLPKDRFSAERLKGVDSTLKIQPAKLEDSAVYLCASSFTGGASEQYFGPGTRLTVT.

This clone was found once. The chain employs TRBV19 and TRBJ1-3; 8 nucleotides line up with TRBD1. Germline lookup yields CDR1 LNHDA and CDR2 SQIVND (reference sequence). V gave up 5 bases and J gave up 1 base; unmatched junction bases: 10. The CDR3 extends over 17 amino acids. The CDR3 sequence is CASSVTTQGASGNTIYF. The CDR3 nucleotides read TGTGCCAGTAGTGTAACGACCCAGGGGGCATCTGGAAACACCATATATTTT.

The chain links TRBV7-7 to TRBJ1-1; D is unresolved. Per germline, CDR1 SSHAT and CDR2 FNYEAQ (reference sequence). The CDR3 is 13 amino acids. V gave up 5 bases and J gave up 3 bases, with 10 bases separating them. CDR3 DNA sequence: TGTGCCAGCAGCCTCGACTTCTACACTGAAGCTTTCTTT. Its translation: CASSLDFYTEAFF. The full variable domain, its missing parts supplied by reference TRBV7-7 and TRBJ1-1, is GAGVSQSPRYKVTKRGQDVTLRCDPISSHATLYWYQQALGQGPEFLTYFNYEAQPDKSGLPSDRFSAERPEGSISTLTIQRTEQRDSAMYRCASSLDFYTEAFFGQGTRLTVV.

In this sample, this clone turned up a few times. This chain uses TRBV18 with TRBJ1-6, with 7 bases aligning to TRBD1. This CDR3 contains 14 residues. Trimming cost V 3 bases and J 7 bases; bases outside gene matches: 3. In germline, CDR1 is KGHSH, CDR2 LQKENI. The CDR3: CASSPGQENSPLHF. The CDR3 nucleotides are TGTGCCAGCTCACCTGGACAGGAGAATTCACCCCTCCACTTT.

The genes are TRBV6-5 and TRBJ1-2; no clear D gene. CDR3 length equals 14 residues. V gave up 2 bases and J gave up 2 bases, with 9 bases separating them. CDR1 and CDR2 (germline): MNHEY, SVGAGI. The CDR3: CASSYGPTNYGYTF. CDR3 nucleotide sequence: TGTGCCAGCAGTTACGGGCCAACGAACTATGGCTACACCTTC.

The chain combines TRBV18 with TRBJ2-5; 9 bases fit TRBD1. Germline CDR1 KGHSH, CDR2 LQKENI. This CDR3 has 15 residues. V lost 5 bases to trimming and J lost 4 bases; unmatched junction nucleotides: 8. CDR3 sequence reads: CASSLTTQGAETQYF. Written as DNA, the CDR3 is TGTGCCAGCTCATTGACTACACAGGGGGCAGAGACCCAGTACTTC.

The V gene is TRBV28, the J gene TRBJ1-2, with unresolved D. V was pared by 5 bases and J by 1 base, with 8 bases between. The length of the CDR3 is 13 residues. CDR1 and CDR2 (germline): MDHEN, SYDVKM. This chain's CDR3 is CASSGSLNYGYTF. The CDR3 nucleotides read TGTGCCAGCAGTGGAAGTCTTAACTATGGCTACACCTTC.

CDR3 DNA: TGTGCCAGCAGCGTAGAGGTTGGCCCCTTTCGGGGGAACACCGGGGAGCTGTTTTTT. Translation gives CASSVEVGPFRGNTGELFF. The genes are TRBV9 and TRBJ2-2, with a possible D match to TRBD2 (5 bases). The V gene lost 0 bases and the J gene lost 1 base, with 19 bases spanning the gap. This CDR3 spans 19 amino acids. CDR1 and CDR2 (germline): SGDLS, YYNGEE.

This chain uses TRBV7-9 with TRBJ2-7; D might be TRBD1 (5 bases). CDR1 and CDR2 from the germline V gene are SEHNR and FQNEAQ (reference sequence). V was shortened by 0 bases and J by 7 bases, with 13 bases between the two germline ends. The CDR3 has 14 residues. CDR3 loop: CASSLAQGSWEQYF. DNA of the CDR3: TGTGCCAGCAGCTTAGCTCAGGGCTCTTGGGAGCAGTACTTC.

In nucleotides, the CDR3 is TGTGCCAGCGGCCTCGGGAGGGGCTCCTACAATGAGCAGTTCTTC. This gives the protein CASGLGRGSYNEQFF. The genes are TRBV9 and TRBJ2-1, with 8 bases aligning to TRBD2. The germline V gene has CDR1 SGDLS and CDR2 YYNGEE. The CDR3 totals 15 residues. V dropped 7 bases and J dropped 0; count of bases not matched to a gene: 6.

The chain combines TRBV19 with TRBJ2-3; D is ambiguous. V lost 1 base, J lost 2 bases, and 4 bases lay in between. There are 13 residues in the CDR3. From germline, CDR1 is LNHDA and CDR2 SQIVND (reference sequence). CDR3 protein: CASSIVATDTQYF. The CDR3 coding sequence is TGTGCCAGTAGTATAGTAGCCACAGATACGCAGTATTTT.

This clone occurred once. This chain connects TRBV4-3 to TRBJ2-3; D tentatively fits TRBD1 or TRBD2 (6 bases each). CDR3 length: 16 residues. Germline lookup yields CDR1 LGHNA and CDR2 YSLEER. Between the trimmed V and J ends, which lost 0 bases and 3 bases, there was a span of 13 bases. The chain's CDR3 is CASSQEGGLRTDTQYF. In DNA, the CDR3 is TGCGCCAGCAGCCAAGAAGGGGGGTTGAGGACAGATACGCAGTATTTT.

This clone was counted once. The V call is TRBV4-2, the J call TRBJ1-1; no clear D. CDR3 size: 13 residues. The ends were cut back, 4 bases at V and 4 bases at J, with 10 bases in the middle. CDR1 and CDR2 from the germline V gene are LGHNA and YNFKEQ. The CDR3 sequence: CASSLDRLTEAFF. Written as DNA, the CDR3 is TGTGCCAGCAGCCTGGACCGACTCACTGAAGCTTTCTTT.

The chain carries TRBV15 and TRBJ2-2; tentatively, D is TRBD1 or TRBD2 (6 bases each). The CDR3 extends over 15 amino acids. Germline loops: CDR1 LNHNV, CDR2 YYDKDF (reference sequence). The V end lost 1 base, the J end lost 4 bases, and 10 bases lay between the germline ends. Here the CDR3 DNA reads TGTGCCACCAGCAGAGGGGGGGCGAGCACCGGGGAGCTGTTTTTT. It encodes CATSRGGASTGELFF.